The rows below give T cell receptor beta chains drawn from one sample of a study of blood T cells in healthy people across ages. A single record per CDR3 protein comes from TCRdb applying MiXCR to the 5' RACE reads. The profile covers 500,000 to 550,000 distinct CDR3 sequences, with around 24% appearing a single time and roughly 9.4% taken by the ten largest. This same sample was also taken into another study, of T cells of mothers and their children.

Sequenced material: blood. The source is a boy aged 10-17 years in good health. Both conserved end residues are part of each CDR3. D genes are given only for firm matches. Rows give clone size only sometimes, using once, few, many, or a class for an expanded clone.

cdr3_aa: CASSLGAGPETQYF
cdr3_nt: TGTGCCAGCAGCCTCGGGGCAGGGCCGGAGACCCAGTACTTC
v_call: TRBV7-3
clone_size: few
j_call: TRBJ2-5
d_call: .
cdr3_length: 14

cdr3_aa: CASSYDPGRSYEQYF
cdr3_nt: TGTGCCAGCAGTTACGACCCCGGGCGCTCCTACGAGCAGTACTTC
v_call: TRBV6-2/TRBV6-3
clone_size: .
j_call: TRBJ2-7
d_call: .
cdr3_length: 15

cdr3_aa: CASSQVTRGSSYNEQFF
cdr3_nt: TGCGCCAGCAGCCAAGTTACCCGGGGTAGCTCCTACAATGAGCAGTTCTTC
v_call: TRBV4-3
clone_size: .
j_call: TRBJ2-1
d_call: .
cdr3_length: 17

cdr3_aa: CASGLELDTDTQYF
cdr3_nt: TGTGCTAGTGGTTTGGAGCTGGACACAGATACGCAGTATTTT
v_call: TRBV12-5
clone_size: few
j_call: TRBJ2-3
d_call: .
cdr3_length: 14

cdr3_aa: CAILSGTGFPGYTF
cdr3_nt: TGTGCCATCCTATCCGGGACAGGGTTCCCCGGCTACACCTTC
v_call: TRBV28
clone_size: few
j_call: TRBJ1-2
d_call: TRBD1
cdr3_length: 14

cdr3_aa: CASSLRGRGGNEKLFF
cdr3_nt: TGTGCCAGCAGCCTCCGGGGCCGAGGGGGGAATGAAAAACTGTTTTTT
v_call: TRBV3-1
clone_size: few
j_call: TRBJ1-4
d_call: .
cdr3_length: 16

cdr3_aa: CASSYFGVGNQPQHF
cdr3_nt: TGTGCCAGCAGTTACTTCGGGGTTGGCAATCAGCCCCAGCATTTT
v_call: TRBV6-2/TRBV6-3
clone_size: .
j_call: TRBJ1-5
d_call: .
cdr3_length: 15

cdr3_aa: CASSQWGANGYTF
cdr3_nt: TGTGCCAGCAGCCAATGGGGGGCGAATGGCTACACCTTC
v_call: TRBV3-1
clone_size: .
j_call: TRBJ1-2
d_call: .
cdr3_length: 13

cdr3_aa: CSARDPFRSETQYF
cdr3_nt: TGCAGTGCTAGAGACCCCTTTAGGTCCGAGACCCAGTACTTC
v_call: TRBV20-1
clone_size: .
j_call: TRBJ2-5
d_call: .
cdr3_length: 14

cdr3_aa: CASSLAGHEEQYF
cdr3_nt: TGTGCCAGCAGCTTAGCGGGACACGAAGAGCAGTACTTC
v_call: TRBV7-9
clone_size: few
j_call: TRBJ2-7
d_call: .
cdr3_length: 13

cdr3_aa: CASSQTQGTGNTIYF
cdr3_nt: TGCGCCAGCAGCCAAACACAGGGGACTGGAAACACCATATATTTT
v_call: TRBV4-3
clone_size: .
j_call: TRBJ1-3
d_call: TRBD1
cdr3_length: 15

cdr3_aa: CASSRGLAGEEQYF
cdr3_nt: TGTGCCAGCAGCCGTGGACTAGCGGGGGAGGAGCAGTACTTC
v_call: TRBV6-5
clone_size: .
j_call: TRBJ2-7
d_call: TRBD2
cdr3_length: 14

cdr3_aa: CASSPGQAFIKNIQYF
cdr3_nt: TGTGCCAGCAGTCCGGGACAGGCCTTCATAAAAAACATTCAGTACTTC
v_call: TRBV6-2/TRBV6-3
clone_size: .
j_call: TRBJ2-4
d_call: TRBD1
cdr3_length: 16

cdr3_aa: CASKGWTSGYYEQYF
cdr3_nt: TGTGCCAGCAAGGGGTGGACGTCGGGGTACTACGAGCAGTACTTC
v_call: TRBV6-2/TRBV6-3
clone_size: .
j_call: TRBJ2-7
d_call: .
cdr3_length: 15

cdr3_aa: CSATRLDEQYF
cdr3_nt: TGCAGTGCTACGAGGTTGGACGAGCAGTACTTC
v_call: TRBV20-1
clone_size: few
j_call: TRBJ2-7
d_call: .
cdr3_length: 11

cdr3_aa: CASSKSDGSYEQYF
cdr3_nt: TGTGCCAGCAGCAAATCTGACGGCTCCTACGAGCAGTACTTC
v_call: TRBV7-3
clone_size: few
j_call: TRBJ2-7
d_call: .
cdr3_length: 14

cdr3_aa: CASRPQGSLGGELFF
cdr3_nt: TGTGCCAGCAGGCCACAGGGAAGTCTTGGCGGGGAGCTGTTTTTT
v_call: TRBV12-3/TRBV12-4
clone_size: .
j_call: TRBJ2-2
d_call: .
cdr3_length: 15

cdr3_aa: CASSGSQNTEAFF
cdr3_nt: TGTGCCAGCAGCGGATCCCAGAACACTGAAGCTTTCTTT
v_call: TRBV11-2
clone_size: .
j_call: TRBJ1-1
d_call: .
cdr3_length: 13

cdr3_aa: CASSYGQGGEQFF
cdr3_nt: TGTGCCAGCAGCTATGGACAGGGGGGTGAGCAGTTCTTC
v_call: TRBV11-1
clone_size: .
j_call: TRBJ2-1
d_call: TRBD1
cdr3_length: 13

cdr3_aa: CASSYQLGHTEAFF
cdr3_nt: TGTGCCAGCAGCTACCAACTAGGGCACACTGAAGCTTTCTTT
v_call: TRBV3-1
clone_size: few
j_call: TRBJ1-1
d_call: .
cdr3_length: 14

cdr3_aa: CATRTGGTDTQYF
cdr3_nt: TGTGCCACCAGGACAGGGGGCACAGATACGCAGTATTTT
v_call: TRBV24-1
clone_size: .
j_call: TRBJ2-3
d_call: TRBD1
cdr3_length: 13

cdr3_aa: CASSPPRGGGAFF
cdr3_nt: TGTGCCAGCAGCCCCCCGCGGGGCGGAGGAGCTTTCTTT
v_call: TRBV7-9
clone_size: .
j_call: TRBJ1-1
d_call: .
cdr3_length: 13

cdr3_aa: CASSQGLAGSSYEQYF
cdr3_nt: TGTGCCAGCAGCCAGGGACTAGCGGGAAGCTCCTACGAGCAGTACTTC
v_call: TRBV3-1
clone_size: many
j_call: TRBJ2-7
d_call: TRBD2
cdr3_length: 16

cdr3_aa: CASSGENTGTGRTFF
cdr3_nt: TGTGCCAGCAGTGGGGAGAACACCGGGACAGGGCGGACTTTCTTT
v_call: TRBV12-3/TRBV12-4
clone_size: .
j_call: TRBJ1-1
d_call: TRBD1
cdr3_length: 15

cdr3_aa: CASSLNGLAGLSYEQYF
cdr3_nt: TGTGCCAGCAGTTTAAATGGCCTGGCGGGACTTTCCTACGAGCAGTACTTC
v_call: TRBV27
clone_size: .
j_call: TRBJ2-7
d_call: .
cdr3_length: 17

cdr3_aa: CASSRGGFDTGELFF
cdr3_nt: TGCGCCAGCAGCCGAGGGGGATTTGACACCGGGGAGCTGTTTTTT
v_call: TRBV4-3
clone_size: .
j_call: TRBJ2-2
d_call: .
cdr3_length: 15

cdr3_aa: CASSVGIAGVYNEQFF
cdr3_nt: TGTGCCAGCAGCGTAGGGATAGCGGGTGTGTACAATGAGCAGTTCTTC
v_call: TRBV9
clone_size: .
j_call: TRBJ2-1
d_call: TRBD2
cdr3_length: 16

cdr3_aa: CASSLGPGNYGYTF
cdr3_nt: TGTGCCAGCAGCTTAGGGCCCGGAAACTATGGCTACACCTTC
v_call: TRBV7-2
clone_size: many
j_call: TRBJ1-2
d_call: .
cdr3_length: 14

cdr3_aa: CASSRLGQGTGELFF
cdr3_nt: TGCGCCAGCAGCCGTCTGGGACAGGGGACCGGGGAGCTGTTTTTT
v_call: TRBV4-3
clone_size: few
j_call: TRBJ2-2
d_call: TRBD1
cdr3_length: 15

cdr3_aa: CASSFRAVNLFF
cdr3_nt: TGTGCCAGCAGTTTTCGGGCGGTAAACCTGTTTTTT
v_call: TRBV28
clone_size: .
j_call: TRBJ1-4
d_call: .
cdr3_length: 12

cdr3_aa: CASSFGGDQETQYF
cdr3_nt: TGTGCCAGCAGTTTTGGCGGGGACCAAGAGACCCAGTACTTC
v_call: TRBV12-3/TRBV12-4
clone_size: .
j_call: TRBJ2-5
d_call: .
cdr3_length: 14

cdr3_aa: CASSLNGRSNTEAFF
cdr3_nt: TGCGCCAGCAGCTTGAATGGGAGGTCGAACACTGAAGCTTTCTTT
v_call: TRBV5-1
clone_size: few
j_call: TRBJ1-1
d_call: .
cdr3_length: 15

cdr3_aa: CSARPTGYTF
cdr3_nt: TGCAGTGCTAGACCAACTGGCTACACCTTC
v_call: TRBV20-1
clone_size: .
j_call: TRBJ1-2
d_call: .
cdr3_length: 10

cdr3_aa: CSDGGPGTEAFF
cdr3_nt: TGCAGCGACGGAGGACCGGGGACTGAAGCTTTCTTT
v_call: TRBV20-1
clone_size: few
j_call: TRBJ1-1
d_call: .
cdr3_length: 12

cdr3_aa: CASSSTGDSGNTIYF
cdr3_nt: TGTGCCAGCAGCTCAACAGGGGACTCTGGAAACACCATATATTTT
v_call: TRBV13
clone_size: .
j_call: TRBJ1-3
d_call: TRBD1
cdr3_length: 15

cdr3_aa: CASSLRGGQANEKLFF
cdr3_nt: TGCGCCAGCAGCCTCCGGGGGGGACAGGCTAATGAAAAACTGTTTTTT
v_call: TRBV4-1
clone_size: .
j_call: TRBJ1-4
d_call: TRBD1
cdr3_length: 16

cdr3_aa: CASSLAPSGGLETSTDTQYF
cdr3_nt: TGTGCTAGCAGCTTAGCGCCTAGCGGGGGGCTTGAAACTAGCACAGATACGCAGTATTTT
v_call: TRBV7-7
clone_size: .
j_call: TRBJ2-3
d_call: TRBD2
cdr3_length: 20

cdr3_aa: CASSLARLSNQPQHF
cdr3_nt: TGTGCCAGCAGCTTGGCGCGGCTTAGCAATCAGCCCCAGCATTTT
v_call: TRBV7-8
clone_size: few
j_call: TRBJ1-5
d_call: .
cdr3_length: 15

cdr3_aa: CASRKQGARDTEAFF
cdr3_nt: TGTGCCAGCAGAAAACAGGGGGCACGGGACACTGAAGCTTTCTTT
v_call: TRBV6-6
clone_size: few
j_call: TRBJ1-1
d_call: TRBD1
cdr3_length: 15

cdr3_aa: CASSLRDRVHEQYF
cdr3_nt: TGTGCCAGCAGCCTCCGGGACAGGGTCCACGAGCAGTACTTC
v_call: TRBV3-1
clone_size: .
j_call: TRBJ2-7
d_call: TRBD1
cdr3_length: 14

cdr3_aa: CASSPASDTQYF
cdr3_nt: TGTGCCAGCAGCCCCGCGTCAGATACGCAGTATTTT
v_call: TRBV5-4
clone_size: .
j_call: TRBJ2-3
d_call: .
cdr3_length: 12

cdr3_aa: CASSLGSRGGRTNNEQFF
cdr3_nt: TGTGCCAGCAGTTTAGGGTCGCGCGGCGGGCGAACAAACAATGAGCAGTTCTTC
v_call: TRBV27
clone_size: .
j_call: TRBJ2-1
d_call: .
cdr3_length: 18

cdr3_aa: CASSIVAGVSAETQYF
cdr3_nt: TGCGCCAGCAGCATAGTAGCGGGGGTATCGGCTGAGACCCAGTACTTC
v_call: TRBV5-1
clone_size: once
j_call: TRBJ2-5
d_call: TRBD2
cdr3_length: 16